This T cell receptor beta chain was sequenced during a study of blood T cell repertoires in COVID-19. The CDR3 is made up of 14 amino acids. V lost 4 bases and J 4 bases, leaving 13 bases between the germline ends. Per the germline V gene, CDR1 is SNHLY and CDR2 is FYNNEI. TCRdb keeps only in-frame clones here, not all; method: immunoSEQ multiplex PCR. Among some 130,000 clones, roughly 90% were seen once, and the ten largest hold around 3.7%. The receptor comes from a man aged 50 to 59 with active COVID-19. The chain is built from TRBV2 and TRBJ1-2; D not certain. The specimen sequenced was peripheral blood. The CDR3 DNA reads TGTGCCAGCAGTGTTACGCAGTTAAGCTATGGCTACACCTTC. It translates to CASSVTQLSYGYTF.